Following are 9 T cell receptor beta chains from one sample sequenced in a study of T cells expressing NK-cell markers. From the 5' RACE reads, TCRdb lists one entry per CDR3 protein and no DNA. The table for this sample gives about 550,000 distinct CDR3 sequences. The sequenced sample consisted of blood T cells: a sorted CD56 or NKG2C T cell subset, CD4+ or CD8+ T cells, or bulk PBMC T cells (not recorded which). All receptors come from a man aged 18-30 years in good health.

The CDR3 is CASSFTGKYTGELFF. The V call is TRBV12-3 or TRBV12-4, the J call TRBJ2-2. The CDR3 spans 15 residues.

The rearrangement links TRBV7-2 to TRBJ2-5; TCRdb proposes TRBD2, but this gene call is untestable without DNA. Germline-derived CDR1 and CDR2 are SGHTA and FQGNSA. CDR3 length: 16 residues. The CDR3: CASSLWTSGSIETQYF.

The V and J genes are TRBV7-8 and TRBJ2-7; without DNA, the TCRdb call of TRBD1 cannot be checked. The germline V gene has CDR1 SGHVS and CDR2 FQNEAQ. This CDR3 has 15 residues. CDR3 protein: CASSFSGRSRGEQYF.

The chain joins TRBV20-1 to TRBJ1-1. The CDR3 runs to 14 residues. In germline, CDR1 is DFQATT, CDR2 SNEGSKA (reference sequence). The CDR3 sequence: CSARGSVRNTEAFF.

This chain connects TRBV7-9 to TRBJ2-3; the TCRdb D gene call, TRBD1, has no DNA to confirm it. CDR1 and CDR2 (germline): SEHNR, FQNEAQ (reference sequence). CDR3 length equals 15 residues. The CDR3 loop reads CASSQPGKGADTQYF.

This chain uses TRBV24-1 with TRBJ2-3; the TRBD1 assignment by TCRdb is unverifiable without DNA. Germline V gene lookup returns CDR1 KGHDR and CDR2 SFDVKD. This CDR3 has 15 amino acids. CDR3 region: CATSSRAGNTDTQYF.

The chain combines TRBV27 with TRBJ1-4; TCRdb's D call, TRBD1, is unchecked because there is no DNA. CDR3 length: 15 residues. Germline V gene data show CDR1 as MNHEY and CDR2 as SMNVEV (reference sequence). The CDR3 sequence: CASSWSTGRNEKLFF.

The chain is built from TRBV7-9 and TRBJ2-3; the TRBD2 assignment by TCRdb is unverifiable without DNA. This CDR3 is 14 amino acids long. Germline lookup yields CDR1 SEHNR and CDR2 FQNEAQ (reference sequence). The CDR3 is CASTQGPNPDTQYF. The whole variable domain, remainder taken from reference TRBV7-9 and TRBJ2-3, is DTGVSQNPRHKITKRGQNVTFRCDPISEHNRLYWYRQTLGQGPEFLTYFQNEAQLEKSRLLSDRFSAERPKGSFSTLEIQRTEQGDSAMYLCASTQGPNPDTQYFGPGTRLTVL.

The chain employs TRBV20-1 and TRBJ2-2; TCRdb outputs TRBD1, but without DNA this stays unchecked. Germline loops: CDR1 DFQATT, CDR2 SNEGSKA (reference sequence). CDR3 length: 14 amino acids. This chain's CDR3 is CSARDLRPTGELFF.